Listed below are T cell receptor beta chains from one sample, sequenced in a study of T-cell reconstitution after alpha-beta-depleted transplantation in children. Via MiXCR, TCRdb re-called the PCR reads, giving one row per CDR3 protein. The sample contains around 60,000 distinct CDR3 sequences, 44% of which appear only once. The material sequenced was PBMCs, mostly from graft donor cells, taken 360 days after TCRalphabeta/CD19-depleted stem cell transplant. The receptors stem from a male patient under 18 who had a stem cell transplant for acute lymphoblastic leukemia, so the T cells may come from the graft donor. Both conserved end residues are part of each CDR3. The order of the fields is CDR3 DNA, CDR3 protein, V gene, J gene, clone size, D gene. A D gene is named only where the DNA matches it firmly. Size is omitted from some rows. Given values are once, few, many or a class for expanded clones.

TGTGCCAGCAGCTACGAATCCGGGACAGGGCCTTACGAGCAGTACTTC	CASSYESGTGPYEQYF	TRBV27	TRBJ2-7	.	TRBD1
TGTGCCACCAGTCCCACTGTGATAGCGGGAGGAAACTACAATGAGCAGTTCTTC	CATSPTVIAGGNYNEQFF	TRBV24-1	TRBJ2-1	.	TRBD2
TGTGCCAGCAGTTTAGACAGGGATACAGATACGCAGTATTTT	CASSLDRDTDTQYF	TRBV12-3/TRBV12-4	TRBJ2-3	few	.
TGTGCCAGCAGTTTTGCAGGGGACAGCACAGATACGCAGTATTTT	CASSFAGDSTDTQYF	TRBV12-3/TRBV12-4	TRBJ2-3	few	.
TGTGCCAGCAGCGTAGCAAACAGGGGCACAGATACGCAGTATTTT	CASSVANRGTDTQYF	TRBV9	TRBJ2-3	.	.
TGTGCCAGCAGTTTGACAGGGAAAGAGACCCAGTACTTC	CASSLTGKETQYF	TRBV27	TRBJ2-5	.	TRBD1
TGCGCCAGCAGCTCCGAGGGAACTGAAGCTTTCTTT	CASSSEGTEAFF	TRBV5-1	TRBJ1-1	few	.
TGCGCCAGCAGCTCCCATATGAACACTGAAGCTTTCTTT	CASSSHMNTEAFF	TRBV4-3	TRBJ1-1	.	.
TGCGCCAGCAGCTTGGCTTTCCAGCAGGGGAGGACTGAAGCTTTCTTT	CASSLAFQQGRTEAFF	TRBV5-1	TRBJ1-1	few	.
TGTGCCAGCAGCGCAGGACCGATTAGCTCCTACAATGAGCAGTTCTTC	CASSAGPISSYNEQFF	TRBV7-7	TRBJ2-1	.	.
TGTGCCAGCAGCTTAGGGGGGACAGGGTCCGTGAGCATTCAGTACTTC	CASSLGGTGSVSIQYF	TRBV13	TRBJ2-4	few	TRBD1
TGCAGTGCTATCACCGGGACTAGCTCCTACAATGAGCAGTTCTTC	CSAITGTSSYNEQFF	TRBV20-1	TRBJ2-1	.	TRBD2
TGTGCCAGCAGTTTAGGGGGCAGGGGGCAAACCTTC	CASSLGGRGQTF	TRBV27	TRBJ1-2	.	TRBD1
TGTGCCAGCAGTTACGAGGCTGGGGCCAACGTCCTGACTTTC	CASSYEAGANVLTF	TRBV6-5	TRBJ2-6	few	.
TGCAGCGTTGAAACGGCGATGCGTGAGACCCAGTACTTC	CSVETAMRETQYF	TRBV29-1	TRBJ2-5	.	.
TGTGCCAGCAGCCAAGATCCCTACGAGCAGTACTTC	CASSQDPYEQYF	TRBV4-2	TRBJ2-7	few	.
TGCGCCAGCAGCTTGGAAGACTACGAGCAGTACTTC	CASSLEDYEQYF	TRBV5-1	TRBJ2-7	.	.
TGCGCCAGCAGCTTGGGTGGTAGCGGGAGGACCGACGAGCAGTACTTC	CASSLGGSGRTDEQYF	TRBV5-1	TRBJ2-7	.	TRBD2
TGTGCCTCCGGGGATTGGAGGACCTACAATGAGCAGTTCTTC	CASGDWRTYNEQFF	TRBV12-3/TRBV12-4	TRBJ2-1	.	.
TGTGCCAGCAGTTTTTACAGGGGGGGTGAAAAACTGTTTTTT	CASSFYRGGEKLFF	TRBV28	TRBJ1-4	few	TRBD1
TGTGCCAGCAGCCCGGGACTAACCTCAGATACGCAGTATTTT	CASSPGLTSDTQYF	TRBV12-3/TRBV12-4	TRBJ2-3	few	TRBD2
TGTGCCAGTTTAGGGGCCAGGTACCAAGAGACCCAGTACTTC	CASLGARYQETQYF	TRBV28	TRBJ2-5	.	.
TGTGCCACCAGCGAATACCTCTCGGGAGATACGCAGTATTTT	CATSEYLSGDTQYF	TRBV15	TRBJ2-3	few	.
TGCGCCAGCAGCTCAATCGGGACAGGGGTATACGAGCAGTACTTC	CASSSIGTGVYEQYF	TRBV5-1	TRBJ2-7	.	TRBD1
TGTGCCAGCAGTTACCTGTCCGCCAGTCAGCCCCAGCATTTT	CASSYLSASQPQHF	TRBV6-5	TRBJ1-5	.	.
TGCAGTGCTAGACTCAGCGGTAGCAATCAGCCCCAGCATTTT	CSARLSGSNQPQHF	TRBV20-1	TRBJ1-5	few	.
TGTGCCACCAGCACAGGGGTGGGGGAGCTGTTTTTT	CATSTGVGELFF	TRBV15	TRBJ2-2	.	.
TGTGCCAGCAGCAACAGGGGGCTGGAGACCCAGTACTTC	CASSNRGLETQYF	TRBV12-3/TRBV12-4	TRBJ2-5	few	TRBD1
TGTGCCAGCACCAAGGGGTATGGCACCGGGGAGCTGTTTTTT	CASTKGYGTGELFF	TRBV28	TRBJ2-2	.	.
TGCAGCGTTGACTCTAGCGGTACCGGGGAGCTGTTTTTT	CSVDSSGTGELFF	TRBV29-1	TRBJ2-2	once	TRBD2
TGTGCCAGCAGCTGGGGGGGATCGGCCTACGAGCAGTACTTC	CASSWGGSAYEQYF	TRBV11-1	TRBJ2-7	once	TRBD2
TGTGCCAGCAGCCCGGGACTAGGAACCTCCGAGCAGTACTTC	CASSPGLGTSEQYF	TRBV7-2	TRBJ2-7	.	TRBD2
TGTGCCAGCAGCTCGGGACAGGGCCAGGGCGGTGAAGCTTTCTTT	CASSSGQGQGGEAFF	TRBV9	TRBJ1-1	.	TRBD1
TGTGCCACCCAGCAGGGGACCAAGCAGTACTTC	CATQQGTKQYF	TRBV12-3/TRBV12-4	TRBJ2-7	few	.
TGTGCCAGCAGTGACTCACAGGGAAGTTCACCCCTCCACTTT	CASSDSQGSSPLHF	TRBV6-4	TRBJ1-6	.	.
TGTGCCAGCAGTGAAGGAGAGCCCAATGAGCAGTTCTTC	CASSEGEPNEQFF	TRBV6-1	TRBJ2-1	.	.
TGCAGTGCTCTCCCCGTGGACAATGAGCAGTTCTTC	CSALPVDNEQFF	TRBV20-1	TRBJ2-1	.	.
TGCGCCAGCAGCTCGGGACGACAGGGAGGCATTGAAGCTTTCTTT	CASSSGRQGGIEAFF	TRBV5-1	TRBJ1-1	few	TRBD1
TGCGCCAGCAGCCAAGGGAGGGGAGGAGGCTACACCTTC	CASSQGRGGGYTF	TRBV4-3	TRBJ1-2	.	.
TGTGCCACCAGTGATCCACAGGGGGCTGGGACCTACGAGCAGTACTTC	CATSDPQGAGTYEQYF	TRBV24-1	TRBJ2-7	.	TRBD1
TGTGCCAGCAGCATACCTGGGGGAGAAGCTTTCTTT	CASSIPGGEAFF	TRBV11-2	TRBJ1-1	.	.
TGCGCCAGCAGCTTAGAAGGATCCGGCGGGACGCCCCTTAACAATGAGCAGTTCTTC	CASSLEGSGGTPLNNEQFF	TRBV5-1	TRBJ2-1	.	.
TGTGCCAGCAGCCAAGAACAGAGACAAGAGACCCAGTACTTC	CASSQEQRQETQYF	TRBV4-2	TRBJ2-5	.	.
TGTGCCACCAGTGAGGGGACCAACTATGGCTACACCTTC	CATSEGTNYGYTF	TRBV15	TRBJ1-2	many	.
TGTGCCAGCAGTTTAGCGGCCAATGAGCAGTTCTTC	CASSLAANEQFF	TRBV28	TRBJ2-1	.	.
TGTGCCAGCAGTTTTCGCCCGCGATTAGAGGGCTACGAGCAGTACTTC	CASSFRPRLEGYEQYF	TRBV12-3/TRBV12-4	TRBJ2-7	.	.
TGTGCCAGCAGTTTAATCCCGGCGGGAGGCCCTTTCAATGAGCAGTTCTTC	CASSLIPAGGPFNEQFF	TRBV28	TRBJ2-1	few	TRBD2
TGCAGTGCTAGAGATAGCGGGGGGCCTGAGGCCAACGTCCTGACTTTC	CSARDSGGPEANVLTF	TRBV20-1	TRBJ2-6	few	TRBD2
TGTGCCAGCAGCAAGCTGGTGGTGCATGAGCAGTTCTTC	CASSKLVVHEQFF	TRBV4-2	TRBJ2-1	few	.
TGTGCCAGTAGTATAGGGACGGCTTACAATGAGCAGTTCTTC	CASSIGTAYNEQFF	TRBV19	TRBJ2-1	.	.
TGTGCCAGCCAGACAGGGTTCTCGAACACTGAAGCTTTCTTT	CASQTGFSNTEAFF	TRBV6-2/TRBV6-3	TRBJ1-1	.	TRBD1
TGCAGTGCTAGAGGCCCGGGACTAGCGGGAGTGGAGTTCTTC	CSARGPGLAGVEFF	TRBV20-1	TRBJ2-1	.	TRBD2
TGCGCCAGCAGCTTGGCCCCTCACCCCACAGATACGCAGTATTTT	CASSLAPHPTDTQYF	TRBV5-1	TRBJ2-3	.	.
TGCAGTGCTAGAGAACGGGACAGGGTGTACAATGAGCAGTTCTTC	CSARERDRVYNEQFF	TRBV20-1	TRBJ2-1	few	TRBD1